This entry features one T cell receptor beta chain sequence. Its antigen remains unknown. An end of the junction differs from the germline gene, which may be a read error. These data are taken from a study of molecular identifiers for immune sequencing clone quantification. On the study more broadly: In replicates, RNA taken from approximately 20,000 or 100,000 naive CD8 cells was divided five ways, and four portions underwent sequencing. Study results and limitations: Highly expanded clone sizes could be underestimated by identical TCR molecules that share a barcode.

As CD8+CD4-CCR7+CD45RA+ cells, naive CD8 T cells were sorted. Germline assignment: CDR1 SEHNR and CDR2 FQNEAQ (reference sequence). The CDR3 consists of 13 residues. The use of previously described methods and listed TCR primers produced the bulk TCR libraries. TCRdb itself ran the PCR reads through MiXCR, one entry per CDR3 protein. The table has 85,000 to 95,000 distinct CDR3 sequences, 15% to 20% seen once. The specimen was naive CD8+ T cells from blood, with Jurkat cell RNA spiked in. Documented subset: FACS-sorted CD8+CD4-CCR7+CD45RA+ naive T cells. This clonotype was sampled from a human donor in good health. Some libraries in this study had Jurkat cell RNA spiked in. The chain recombines TRBV7-9 with TRBJ2-1; no firm D call. The CDR3, as DNA: TGTACCAGCAGCTTAGCACCTAACAATGAGCAGTTCTTC. This gives the protein CTSSLAPNNEQFF.